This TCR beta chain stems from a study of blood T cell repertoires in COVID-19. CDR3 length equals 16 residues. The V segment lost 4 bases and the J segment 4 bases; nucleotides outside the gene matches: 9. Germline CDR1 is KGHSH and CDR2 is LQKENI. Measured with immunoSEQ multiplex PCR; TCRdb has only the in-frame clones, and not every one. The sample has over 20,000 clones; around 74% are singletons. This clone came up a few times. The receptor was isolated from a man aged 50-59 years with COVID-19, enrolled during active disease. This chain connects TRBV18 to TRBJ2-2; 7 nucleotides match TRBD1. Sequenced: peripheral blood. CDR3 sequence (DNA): TGTGCCAGCTCACTGGGACAGACGACGGGCACCGGGGAGCTGTTTTTT. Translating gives CASSLGQTTGTGELFF.